Following are 28 T cell receptor beta chains from one sample sequenced in a study of shared clonotypes between healthy human individuals. Here immunoSEQ multiplex PCR was the method, and the copy in TCRdb shows in-frame clones only, minus some. The sample carries roughly 490,000 clones, 79% recorded once. The sequenced sample consisted of PBMCs. These receptors were taken from a woman aged 40 to 55 in good health. Some clones in this sample may be carry-over from other donors' samples.

This clone is a singleton in its sample. The junction and the germline gene differ at one end; a read error may be behind it. The V call is TRBV6-1, the J call TRBJ1-1, with D perhaps TRBD1 (5 bases). The CDR3 has 12 residues. Germline CDR1 is MNHNS and CDR2 is SASEGT. The CDR3 nucleotides read TGTGCCAGCAGTGACCGTGGGGCTGAAGCCTTCTTT. This translates into CASSDRGAEAFF.

V and J are TRBV11-2 and TRBJ2-5, with D unclear. CDR1 is SGHAT and CDR2 is FQNNGV in the germline V gene. Trimming stripped 0 bases from V and 4 bases from J, with 9 bases between. The CDR3 has 14 amino acids. CDR3 sequence (DNA): TGTGCCAGCAGCTTAGATCTGCTAGGAGAGACCCAGTACTTC. It translates to CASSLDLLGETQYF.

This sequence joins TRBV6-1 and TRBJ2-7; D not certain. Trimming pared 6 bases from V and 4 bases from J, leaving 19 bases between. The germline V gene has CDR1 MNHNS and CDR2 SASEGT. CDR3 length: 15 amino acids. This CDR3 is CASRETPLVGYEQYF. In DNA, the CDR3 is TGTGCCAGCAGGGAGACTCCCCTCGTGGGGTACGAGCAGTACTTC.

This clone was recorded only once. The chain links TRBV4-1 to TRBJ2-2; D remains unclear. Germline CDR1 MGHRA, CDR2 YSYEKL. Between the trimmed V and J ends, which lost 5 bases and 1 base, there was a span of 5 bases. This CDR3 contains 13 residues. CDR3 sequence reads: CASSVRNTGELFF. In DNA form, the CDR3 reads TGCGCCAGCAGCGTCCGGAACACCGGGGAGCTGTTTTTT.

At least ten counts were recorded for this clone. This same CDR3 is encoded by further DNA sequences in the sample. The chain has TRBV30 and TRBJ1-1; D is uncertain. Per germline, CDR1 GTSNPN and CDR2 SVGIG (reference sequence). Trimming took off 2 bases at V and 1 base at J, with 5 bases between the two ends. There are 12 residues in the CDR3. The chain's CDR3 is CAWSRQNTEAFF. DNA of the CDR3: TGTGCCTGGAGTCGACAGAACACTGAAGCTTTCTTT.

The chain joins TRBV5-1 to TRBJ2-7, with 9 positions matching TRBD2. The CDR3 covers 15 residues. CDR1 and CDR2 (germline): SGHRS, YFSETQ. Trimming removed 4 bases from V and 7 bases from J; junction bases left unmatched: 12. CDR3 amino acids: CASSPGIAGALEQYF. CDR3 DNA: TGCGCCAGCAGCCCCGGGATAGCGGGAGCTTTAGAGCAGTACTTC.

The chain links TRBV5-1 to TRBJ2-5, with TRBD1 matching over 7 bases. The trim removed 4 bases at V and 4 bases at J, leaving 10 bases unmatched. Per the germline V gene, CDR1 is SGHRS and CDR2 is YFSETQ. This CDR3 contains 15 residues. CDR3 protein: CASSATGRVGETQYF. CDR3 DNA sequence: TGCGCCAGCAGCGCGACAGGGAGAGTAGGAGAGACCCAGTACTTC.

Points on this clone: This may stem from a read error, because a much larger clone lies one nucleotide away. This chain connects TRBV7-3 to TRBJ2-5; 8 bases line up with TRBD1. Judging by the DNA end, TRBJ2-7 fits better; the J call may be wrong. Germline CDR1 and CDR2: SGHTA and FQGTGA. The CDR3 has 12 residues. The CDR3: CARQGEDCEQYF. As DNA, the CDR3 is TGTGCCAGACAGGGGGAGGACTGCGAGCAGTACTTC.

The V gene is TRBV9, the J gene TRBJ2-3; D remains ambiguous. V was pared by 0 bases and J by 1 base, with 6 bases between. Germline assignment: CDR1 SGDLS and CDR2 YYNGEE. The CDR3 runs to 14 residues. CDR3 loop: CASSVESRTDTQYF. The DNA of the CDR3 is TGTGCCAGCAGCGTAGAGTCCCGCACAGATACGCAGTATTTT.

As DNA, the CDR3 is TGTGCCAGCAGGCTTCGACAGGGGGGCCTGTGGGAGCTGTTTTTT. This gives the protein CASRLRQGGLWELFF. J is TRBJ2-2 and V is TRBV28; TRBD1 matches 9 bases. Germline V gives CDR1 MDHEN, CDR2 SYDVKM. The CDR3 covers 15 residues. Trimming cost V 6 bases and J 9 bases; bases outside gene matches: 11. The full variable domain, its missing parts supplied by reference TRBV28 and TRBJ2-2, is DVKVTQSSRYLVKRTGEKVFLECVQDMDHENMFWYRQDPGLGLRLIYFSYDVKMKEKGDIPEGYSVSREKKERFSLILESASTNQTSMYLCASRLRQGGLWELFFGEGSRLTVL.

The rearrangement uses TRBV29-1 and TRBJ2-5; D perhaps matches TRBD2 (7 bases). The end of the DNA is better explained by TRBJ2-7, so the J call may be wrong. Germline V gene data show CDR1 as SQVTM and CDR2 as ANQGSEA. This CDR3 region has 17 residues. DNA for the CDR3: TGCAGCGTTGAAGGGGGGAGGGGGAGTAGAGTTTTAGACGAGCAGTACTTC. Translating it yields CSVEGGRGSRVLDEQYF.

The V and J genes are TRBV4-1 and TRBJ2-1; 7 nucleotides align to TRBD1. The CDR3 extends over 17 amino acids. Germline V lookup: CDR1 MGHRA, CDR2 YSYEKL. V shed 4 bases, J shed 5 bases, and the junction held 14 bases outside the gene matches. CDR3 coding DNA: TGCGCCAGCAGCCTGACAGGGTCTCGTAGTTCCGACAATGAGCAGTTCTTC. Its protein is CASSLTGSRSSDNEQFF.

With regard to this clone: Additional DNA sequences in this sample encode the identical CDR3. J is TRBJ1-1 and V is TRBV7-9; TRBD1 agrees at 8 bases. The CDR3 is made up of 15 amino acids. After removal of 1 base from V and 1 base from J, the junction contained 2 bases not matched to a gene. Germline V gene lookup returns CDR1 SEHNR and CDR2 FQNEAQ (reference sequence). The CDR3 here is CASSLGDRRNTEAFF. CDR3 nucleotide sequence: TGTGCCAGCAGCTTAGGGGACAGGAGGAACACTGAAGCTTTCTTT.

The chain links TRBV5-1 to TRBJ2-3; 16 bases are a match to TRBD2. The CDR3 has 16 amino acids. V lost 4 bases to trimming and J lost 5 bases; unmatched junction nucleotides: 4. Germline values: CDR1 SGHRS, CDR2 YFSETQ. The CDR3 region is CASSRGLAGGEDTQYF. The CDR3 DNA is TGCGCCAGCAGCAGGGGACTAGCGGGAGGGGAAGATACGCAGTATTTT.

The chain is built from TRBV9 and TRBJ2-3; D gene ambiguous. The V end lost 0 bases, the J end lost 1 base, and 9 bases lay between the germline ends. Germline V gene data show CDR1 as SGDLS and CDR2 as YYNGEE. This CDR3 comprises 15 residues. CDR3 in amino acids: CASSVARVRTDTQYF. CDR3 coding DNA: TGTGCCAGCAGCGTAGCCCGGGTACGCACAGATACGCAGTATTTT.

The rearrangement uses TRBV18 and TRBJ2-5; unclear D gene. Trimming shortened V by 5 bases and J by 0 bases, and 4 bases separated the two germline ends. Germline lookup yields CDR1 KGHSH and CDR2 LQKENI. The CDR3 has 12 residues. The CDR3 loop reads CASSSYQETQYF. The CDR3 DNA follows: TGTGCCAGCTCATCGTACCAAGAGACCCAGTACTTC.

This chain connects TRBV9 to TRBJ2-1; D gene uncertain. This CDR3 is built from 13 residues. CDR1 SGDLS and CDR2 YYNGEE come from the germline V gene. V was shortened by 0 bases and J by 12 bases, with 13 bases between the two germline ends. CDR3 nucleotide sequence: TGTGCCAGCAGCGTAGAAGGCCCAGAAGGGCAGTTCTTC. This codes for CASSVEGPEGQFF.

This chain links TRBV7-7 with TRBJ2-1; the match to TRBD1 covers 9 bases. The CDR3 extends over 16 amino acids. Germline-derived CDR1 and CDR2 are SSHAT and FNYEAQ (reference sequence). V shed 5 bases, J shed 6 bases, and the junction held 11 bases outside the gene matches. CDR3 nucleotide sequence: TGTGCCAGCAGCCCTGGTCCGGGACAGGGCTCCAATGAGCAGTTCTTC. It encodes CASSPGPGQGSNEQFF.

The rearrangement links TRBV19 to TRBJ2-2, with D possibly being TRBD1 (6 bases). CDR3 size: 15 residues. Trimming left V 3 bases short and J 5 bases short, with 13 bases between. Germline-derived CDR1 and CDR2 are LNHDA and SQIVND (reference sequence). The CDR3 DNA follows: TGTGCCAGTAGTATGAGCAGGGGTGATACCGGGGAGCTGTTTTTT. Its translation is CASSMSRGDTGELFF.

V is TRBV29-1 and J is TRBJ2-7, with D possibly being TRBD1 (7 bases). The CDR3 is made up of 14 amino acids. Germline CDR1 and CDR2: SQVTM and ANQGSEA. V was pared by 5 bases and J by 1 base, with 15 bases between. The CDR3 protein is CSVRQGGRSYEQYF. Here the CDR3 DNA reads TGCAGCGTTCGACAGGGAGGTAGATCCTACGAGCAGTACTTC.

The chain couples TRBV30 to TRBJ1-5, with D hard to call. Germline CDR1 and CDR2: GTSNPN and SVGIG (reference sequence). With 0 bases removed from V and 6 bases from J, the gap between germline ends came to 9 bases. This CDR3 is built from 13 residues. The CDR3 DNA sequence: TGTGCCTGGAGTGTGGGTGATAGTCAGCCCCAGCATTTT. Encoded protein: CAWSVGDSQPQHF.

The CDR3 loop reads CASSQTVSTDTQYF. For the CDR3, the DNA is TGCGCCAGCAGCCAAACTGTCAGCACAGATACGCAGTATTTT. This chain joins TRBV4-3 and TRBJ2-3; D is unclear. The germline V gene has CDR1 LGHNA and CDR2 YSLEER. The CDR3 has 14 amino acids. Trimming left V 2 bases short and J 0 bases short, with 6 bases between.

Points on this clone: The junction and the germline gene differ at one end; a read error may be behind it. V usage is TRBV7-7 and J usage is TRBJ2-2; no definite D call. CDR1 is SSHAT, CDR2 FNYEAQ, per germline (reference sequence). This CDR3 spans 14 amino acids. The CDR3 reads CASSLLEGTGELFF. The CDR3 region has the DNA TGTGCTAGCAGCTTATTAGAAGGTACCGGGGAGCTGTTTTTT.

The CDR3 is CASSPHGTGWDYGYTF. The CDR3, as DNA: TGTGCCAGCAGTCCCCACGGGACAGGGTGGGACTATGGCTACACCTTC. The chain recombines TRBV28 with TRBJ1-2; 9 nucleotides line up with TRBD1. Per germline, CDR1 MDHEN and CDR2 SYDVKM. The ends lost 5 bases at V and 3 bases at J; junction bases unmatched: 10. This CDR3 contains 16 residues.

The chain is built from TRBV7-6 and TRBJ2-3; 10 bases are shared with TRBD2. Unmatched junction bases numbered 2, after V lost 0 bases and J lost 2 bases. Germline-derived CDR1 and CDR2 are SGHVS and FNYEAQ. The CDR3 has 16 residues. In DNA form, the CDR3 reads TGTGCCAGCAGCTTAGCAGGACTAGCGGACACAGATACGCAGTATTTT. Amino acid sequence: CASSLAGLADTDTQYF.

Worth noting for this clone: Relative to the germline gene, one junction end is altered; a read error may explain this. The chain couples TRBV7-7 to TRBJ2-7, with D possibly being TRBD1 or TRBD2 (5 bases each). The CDR3 sequence is 13 residues long. Germline loops: CDR1 SSHAT, CDR2 FNYEAQ (reference sequence). CDR3 in amino acids: CASSRDQGYEQYF. CDR3 sequence (DNA): TGTGCTAGCAGCCGGGACCAAGGCTACGAGCAGTACTTC.

This clone has more than one count but fewer than ten. This rearrangement joins TRBV15 to TRBJ2-1, with 7 bases fitting TRBD2. Germline V gene lookup returns CDR1 LNHNV and CDR2 YYDKDF (reference sequence). CDR3 length equals 15 residues. After removal of 5 bases from V and 7 bases from J, the junction contained 11 bases not matched to a gene. The CDR3, as DNA: TGTGCCACCAGCGGTTTAGCGGGCCCGGGGAATGAGCAGTTCTTC. The encoded protein is CATSGLAGPGNEQFF.

The chain uses TRBV6-6 and TRBJ2-5; D may be TRBD1 or TRBD2 (5 bases each). The CDR3 totals 14 residues. Germline lookup yields CDR1 MNHNY and CDR2 SVGAGI (reference sequence). V lost 0 bases and J 5 bases, leaving 10 bases between the germline ends. The CDR3 nucleotides read TGTGCCAGCAGTTACTCTGGGGGAAGGGAGACCCAGTACTTC. This encodes CASSYSGGRETQYF.